This T cell receptor beta chain was found in a study of sequential checkpoint blockade in melanoma. On the study more broadly: First-line arms were nivolumab then ipilimumab, or the reverse, randomized 1:1. Both treatment sequences were followed by maintenance nivolumab.

This clone came up a few times. There are 16 residues in the CDR3. V gave up 2 bases and J gave up 8 bases; unmatched junction bases: 10. CDR1 is MDHEN, CDR2 SYDVKM, per germline. Treatment noted: randomized to nivolumab then ipilimumab (arm A) or the reverse (arm B). None of the patients previously received DNA-damaging chemotherapy. Sorted cells were live CD3+CD8+, lacking CD19 and CD56, from PBMCs. Data came from immunoSEQ multiplex PCR; TCRdb stores just in-frame clones and leaves some out. The data hold tens of thousands of clones, with approximately 90% observed a single time. The clonotype comes from a human donor with melanoma. Sequencing was performed on CD8+ T cells sorted from blood (inferred from file names), taken from a patient given nivolumab and ipilimumab in sequence. This chain links TRBV28 with TRBJ1-4; 8 positions match TRBD1. The CDR3 spells CASSLPTGERAEKLFF. CDR3 sequence (DNA): TGTGCCAGCAGTTTACCGACAGGGGAAAGAGCGGAAAAACTGTTTTTT.